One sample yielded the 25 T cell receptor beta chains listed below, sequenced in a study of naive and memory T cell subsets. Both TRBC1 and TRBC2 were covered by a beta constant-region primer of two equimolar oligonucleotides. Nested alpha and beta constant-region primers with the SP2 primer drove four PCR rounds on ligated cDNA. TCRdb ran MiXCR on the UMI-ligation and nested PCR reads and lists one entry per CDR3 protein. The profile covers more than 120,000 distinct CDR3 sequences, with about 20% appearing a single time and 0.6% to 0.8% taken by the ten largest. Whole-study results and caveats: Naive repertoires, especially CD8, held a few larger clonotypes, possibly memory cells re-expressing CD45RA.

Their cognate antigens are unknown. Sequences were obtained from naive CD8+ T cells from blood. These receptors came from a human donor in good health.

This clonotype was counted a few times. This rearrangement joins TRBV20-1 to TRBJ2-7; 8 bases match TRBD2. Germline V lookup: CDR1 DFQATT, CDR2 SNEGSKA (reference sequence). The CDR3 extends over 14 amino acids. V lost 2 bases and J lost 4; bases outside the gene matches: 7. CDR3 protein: CSARPALAEYEQYF. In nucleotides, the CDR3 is TGCAGTGCTAGACCCGCACTAGCGGAATACGAGCAGTACTTC.

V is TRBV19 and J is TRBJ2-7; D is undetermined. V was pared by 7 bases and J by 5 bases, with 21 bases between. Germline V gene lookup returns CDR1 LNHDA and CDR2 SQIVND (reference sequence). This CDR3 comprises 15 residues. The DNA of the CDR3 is TGTGCCAGTAAGACGGGCTCAGGATCTTCGAACGAGCAGTACTTC. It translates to CASKTGSGSSNEQYF.

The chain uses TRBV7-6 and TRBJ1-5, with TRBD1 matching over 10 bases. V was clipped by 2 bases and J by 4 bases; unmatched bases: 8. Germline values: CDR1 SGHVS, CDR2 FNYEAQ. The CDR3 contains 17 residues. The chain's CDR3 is CASSLSGQGGINQPQHF. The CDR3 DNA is TGTGCCAGCAGCTTAAGTGGACAGGGGGGGATAAATCAGCCCCAGCATTTT.

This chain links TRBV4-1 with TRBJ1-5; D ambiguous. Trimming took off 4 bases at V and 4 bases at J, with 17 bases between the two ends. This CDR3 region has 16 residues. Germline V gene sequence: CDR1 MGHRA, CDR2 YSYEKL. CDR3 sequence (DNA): TGCGCCAGCAGCCGTGTAACAGAGGCAAGAAATCAGCCCCAGCATTTT. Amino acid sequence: CASSRVTEARNQPQHF.

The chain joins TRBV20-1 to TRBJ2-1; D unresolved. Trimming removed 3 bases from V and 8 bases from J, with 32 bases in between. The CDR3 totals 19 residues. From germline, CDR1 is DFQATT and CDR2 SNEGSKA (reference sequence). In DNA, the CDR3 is TGCAGTGCTAGTTTCTGGGCCAGTTTTACGATGGGTTTCATGGATGAGCAGTTCTTC. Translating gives CSASFWASFTMGFMDEQFF.

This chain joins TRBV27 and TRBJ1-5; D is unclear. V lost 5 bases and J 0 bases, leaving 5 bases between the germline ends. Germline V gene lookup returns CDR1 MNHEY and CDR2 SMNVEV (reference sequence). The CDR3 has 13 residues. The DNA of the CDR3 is TGTGCCAGCAGTACACATAGCAATCAGCCCCAGCATTTT. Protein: CASSTHSNQPQHF.

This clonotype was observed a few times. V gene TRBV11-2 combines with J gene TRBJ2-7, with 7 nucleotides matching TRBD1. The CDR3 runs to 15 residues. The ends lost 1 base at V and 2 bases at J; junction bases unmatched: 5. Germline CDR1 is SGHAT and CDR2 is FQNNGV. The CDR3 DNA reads TGTGCCAGCAGCTTAGTAGGGGGCTCCCCCTACGAGCAGTACTTC. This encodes CASSLVGGSPYEQYF. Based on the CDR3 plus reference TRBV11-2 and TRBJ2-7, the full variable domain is EAGVAQSPRYKIIEKRQSVAFWCNPISGHATLYWYQQILGQGPKLLIQFQNNGVVDDSQLPKDRFSAERLKGVDSTLKIQPAKLEDSAVYLCASSLVGGSPYEQYFGPGTRLTVT.

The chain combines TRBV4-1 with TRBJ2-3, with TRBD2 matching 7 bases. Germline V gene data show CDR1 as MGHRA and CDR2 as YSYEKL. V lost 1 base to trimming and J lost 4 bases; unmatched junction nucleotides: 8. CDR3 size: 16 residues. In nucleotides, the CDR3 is TGCGCCAGCAGCCAAGCGGCGGGAGCGGGACCAGATACGCAGTATTTT. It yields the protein CASSQAAGAGPDTQYF.

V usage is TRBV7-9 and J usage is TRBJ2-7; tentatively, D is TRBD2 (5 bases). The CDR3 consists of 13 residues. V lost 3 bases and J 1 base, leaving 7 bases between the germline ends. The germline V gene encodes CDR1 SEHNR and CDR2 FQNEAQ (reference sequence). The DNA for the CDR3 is TGTGCCAGCAGCTTCAGGACTTCCTACGAGCAGTACTTC. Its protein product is CASSFRTSYEQYF.

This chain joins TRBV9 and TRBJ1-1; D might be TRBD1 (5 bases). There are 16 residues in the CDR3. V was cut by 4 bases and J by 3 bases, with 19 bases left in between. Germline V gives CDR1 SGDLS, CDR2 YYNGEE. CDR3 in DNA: TGTGCCAGCAGCTCTCCCGGGACTCCCTCGGACACTGAAGCTTTCTTT. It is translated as CASSSPGTPSDTEAFF.

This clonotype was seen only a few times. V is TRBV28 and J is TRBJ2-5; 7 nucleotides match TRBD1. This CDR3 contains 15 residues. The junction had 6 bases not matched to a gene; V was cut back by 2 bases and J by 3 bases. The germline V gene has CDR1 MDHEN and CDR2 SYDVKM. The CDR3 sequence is CASSLRDRVEETQYF. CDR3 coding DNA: TGTGCCAGCAGTTTACGTGACAGGGTCGAAGAGACCCAGTACTTC.

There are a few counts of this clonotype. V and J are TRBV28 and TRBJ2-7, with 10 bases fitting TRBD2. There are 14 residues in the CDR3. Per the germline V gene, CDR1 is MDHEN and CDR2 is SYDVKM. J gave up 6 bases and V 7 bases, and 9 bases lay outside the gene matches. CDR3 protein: CASMQSGRAPEQYF. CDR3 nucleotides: TGTGCCAGCATGCAGAGCGGGAGGGCCCCCGAGCAGTACTTC.

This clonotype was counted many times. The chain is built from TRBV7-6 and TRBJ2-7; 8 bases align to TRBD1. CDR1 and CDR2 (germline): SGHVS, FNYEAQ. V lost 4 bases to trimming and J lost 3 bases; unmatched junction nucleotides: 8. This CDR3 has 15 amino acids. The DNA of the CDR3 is TGTGCCAGCAGCTCCGCGCCAGACAGGGGCTACGAGCAGTACTTC. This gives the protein CASSSAPDRGYEQYF.

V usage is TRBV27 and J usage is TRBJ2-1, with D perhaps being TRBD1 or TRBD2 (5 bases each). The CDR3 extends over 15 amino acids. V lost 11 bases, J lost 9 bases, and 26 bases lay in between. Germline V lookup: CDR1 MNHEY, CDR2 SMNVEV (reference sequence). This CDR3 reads CAAKPQTGVGGEQFF. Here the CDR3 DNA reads TGTGCCGCGAAGCCTCAGACTGGGGTTGGGGGTGAGCAGTTCTTC.

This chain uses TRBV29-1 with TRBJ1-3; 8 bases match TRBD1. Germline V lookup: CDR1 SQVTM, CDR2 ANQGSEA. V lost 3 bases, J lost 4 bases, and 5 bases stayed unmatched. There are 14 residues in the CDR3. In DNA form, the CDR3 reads TGCAGCGTTGAGGGACAGGAGGTGGGAAACACCATATATTTT. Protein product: CSVEGQEVGNTIYF. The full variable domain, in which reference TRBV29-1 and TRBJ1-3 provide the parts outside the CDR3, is SAVISQKPSRDICQRGTSLTIQCQVDSQVTMMFWYRQQPGQSLTLIATANQGSEATYESGFVIDKFPISRPNLTFSTLTVSNMSPEDSSIYLCSVEGQEVGNTIYFGEGSWLTVV.

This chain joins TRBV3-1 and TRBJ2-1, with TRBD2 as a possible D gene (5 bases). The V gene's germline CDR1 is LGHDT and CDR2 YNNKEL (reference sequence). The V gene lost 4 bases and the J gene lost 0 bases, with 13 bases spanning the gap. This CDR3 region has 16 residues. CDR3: CASSPESGSSYNEQFF. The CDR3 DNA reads TGTGCCAGCAGCCCCGAGTCGGGGAGCTCCTACAATGAGCAGTTCTTC.

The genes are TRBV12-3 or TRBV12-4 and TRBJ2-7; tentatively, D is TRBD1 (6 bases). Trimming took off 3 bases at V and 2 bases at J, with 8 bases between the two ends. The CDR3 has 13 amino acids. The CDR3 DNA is TGTGCCAGCAGTTTTGGGGGCCCCTACGAGCAGTACTTC. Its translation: CASSFGGPYEQYF.

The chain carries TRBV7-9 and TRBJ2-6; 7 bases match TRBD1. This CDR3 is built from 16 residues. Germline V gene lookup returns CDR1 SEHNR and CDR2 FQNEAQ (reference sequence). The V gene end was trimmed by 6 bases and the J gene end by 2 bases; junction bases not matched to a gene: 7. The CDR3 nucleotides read TGTGCCAGCAGTTCTACAAGGGGGCCTGGGGCCAACGTCCTGACTTTC. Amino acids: CASSSTRGPGANVLTF.

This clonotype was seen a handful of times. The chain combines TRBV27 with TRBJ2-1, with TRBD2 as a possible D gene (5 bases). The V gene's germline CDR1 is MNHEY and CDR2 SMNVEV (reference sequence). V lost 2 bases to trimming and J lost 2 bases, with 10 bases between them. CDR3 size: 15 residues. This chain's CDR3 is CASSLGSSPYNEQFF. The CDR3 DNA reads TGTGCCAGCAGTTTAGGTTCTAGCCCCTACAATGAGCAGTTCTTC.

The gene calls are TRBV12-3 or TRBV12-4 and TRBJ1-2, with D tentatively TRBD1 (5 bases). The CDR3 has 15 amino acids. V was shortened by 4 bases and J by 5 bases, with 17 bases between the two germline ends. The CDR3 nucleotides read TGTGCCAGCAGTTCTTCCCTGGGGGGTCCGTATGGCTACACCTTC. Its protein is CASSSSLGGPYGYTF.

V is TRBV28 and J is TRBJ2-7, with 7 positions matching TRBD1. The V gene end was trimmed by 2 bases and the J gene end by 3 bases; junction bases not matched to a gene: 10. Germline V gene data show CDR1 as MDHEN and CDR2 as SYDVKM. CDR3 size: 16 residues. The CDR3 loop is CASSLKDRFFFYEQYF. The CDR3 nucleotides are TGTGCCAGCAGTTTAAAGGACAGGTTCTTTTTCTACGAGCAGTACTTC.

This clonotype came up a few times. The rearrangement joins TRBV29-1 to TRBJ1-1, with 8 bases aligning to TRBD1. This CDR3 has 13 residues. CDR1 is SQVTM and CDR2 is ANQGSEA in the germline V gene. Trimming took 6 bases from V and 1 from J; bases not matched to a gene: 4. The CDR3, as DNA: TGCAGCGTGGGGACAGGTCAGAACACTGAAGCTTTCTTT. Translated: CSVGTGQNTEAFF.

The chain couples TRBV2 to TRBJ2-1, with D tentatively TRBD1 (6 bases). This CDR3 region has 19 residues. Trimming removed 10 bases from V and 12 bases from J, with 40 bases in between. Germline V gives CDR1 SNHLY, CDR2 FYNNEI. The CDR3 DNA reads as TGTGCCACCCTAAGGGCCCAGCGGAATATCCTGAGGGGACAATCGGTGCAGTTCTTC. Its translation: CATLRAQRNILRGQSVQFF.

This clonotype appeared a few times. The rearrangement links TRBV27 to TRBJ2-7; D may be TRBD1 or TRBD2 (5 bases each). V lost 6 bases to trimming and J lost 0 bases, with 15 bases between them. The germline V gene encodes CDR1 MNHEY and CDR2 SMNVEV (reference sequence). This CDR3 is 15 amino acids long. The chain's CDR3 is CASSHRDRASYEQYF. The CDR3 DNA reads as TGTGCCAGCAGCCACCGGGACCGAGCCTCCTACGAGCAGTACTTC.

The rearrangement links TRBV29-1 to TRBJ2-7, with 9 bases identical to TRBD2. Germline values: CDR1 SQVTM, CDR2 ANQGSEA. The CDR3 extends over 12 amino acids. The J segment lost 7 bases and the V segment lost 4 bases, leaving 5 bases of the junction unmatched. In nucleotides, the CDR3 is TGCAGCGTTGGGCGGGGGGGTGGAGAGCAGTACTTC. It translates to CSVGRGGGEQYF.